These 22 T cell receptor beta chains came from one sample sequenced in a study of a mutant IDH1 vaccine in newly diagnosed glioma. These TCRs' antigens remain unknown. This sample's time point: week 47, end of study. Vaccinated patients received 300 ug of mutant IDH1 20-mer peptide per dose, with topical imiquimod. Some clones are missing from TCRdb's copy, which holds only in-frame ones; the method was immunoSEQ multiplex PCR. The table shows under 45,000 clones, with roughly 80% occurring only once. Here the sequenced sample was PBMCs, taken from a glioma patient whose treatment included an IDH1 peptide vaccine. The receptor source for this set is a man between 18 and 29 years old with glioma. Some clones in this sample may be carry-over from other donors' samples.

The J gene is TRBJ2-2, the V gene TRBV9; TRBD1 aligns across 9 bases. The CDR3 runs 15 residues. The V and J ends lost 2 bases and 5 bases, in that order; junction bases with no gene match: 4. CDR1 SGDLS and CDR2 YYNGEE come from the germline V gene. CDR3 sequence reads: CASSVGQGQTGELFF. CDR3 DNA: TGTGCCAGCAGCGTGGGACAGGGACAGACCGGGGAGCTGTTTTTT. The whole variable domain, remainder taken from reference TRBV9 and TRBJ2-2, is DSGVTQTPKHLITATGQRVTLRCSPRSGDLSVYWYQQSLDQGLQFLIQYYNGEERAKGNILERFSAQQFPDLHSELNLSSLELGDSALYFCASSVGQGQTGELFFGEGSRLTVL.

This chain links TRBV7-6 with TRBJ1-2, with 10 bases lining up with TRBD1. The junction had 4 bases not matched to a gene; V was cut back by 4 bases and J by 2 bases. This CDR3 contains 15 residues. Germline loops: CDR1 SGHVS, CDR2 FNYEAQ. This chain's CDR3 is CASSSPGQGNYGYTF. The CDR3 region has the DNA TGTGCCAGCAGCTCACCGGGACAGGGGAACTATGGCTACACCTTC.

The chain carries TRBV5-6 and TRBJ2-7, with 7 bases lining up with TRBD2. The CDR3 totals 14 residues. The V and J ends lost 3 bases and 1 base, in that order; junction bases with no gene match: 4. Germline values: CDR1 SGHDT, CDR2 YYEEEE. CDR3 amino acids: CASSSLGGSYEQYF. CDR3 coding DNA: TGTGCCAGCAGCTCCCTGGGGGGGTCCTACGAGCAGTACTTC.

This chain uses TRBV10-3 with TRBJ1-1; D remains ambiguous. This CDR3 region has 11 residues. The V gene's germline CDR1 is ENHRY and CDR2 SYGVKD. V lost 2 bases to trimming and J lost 6 bases, with 4 bases between them. CDR3 residues: CAISEGAEAFF. CDR3 bases: TGTGCCATCAGTGAGGGCGCTGAAGCTTTCTTT.

This clone showed up just once. The chain carries TRBV10-3 and TRBJ1-1; D is ambiguous. This CDR3 is built from 13 residues. CDR1 ENHRY and CDR2 SYGVKD come from the germline V gene. Between the trimmed V and J ends, which lost 2 bases and 2 bases, there was a span of 6 bases. The CDR3 spells CAISEGPNTEAFF. CDR3 nucleotide sequence: TGTGCCATCAGTGAGGGCCCTAACACTGAAGCTTTCTTT.

The chain combines TRBV27 with TRBJ2-5, with TRBD1 matching 8 bases. V gave up 5 bases and J gave up 3 bases; unmatched junction bases: 14. The CDR3 is made up of 17 amino acids. Germline values: CDR1 MNHEY, CDR2 SMNVEV (reference sequence). CDR3 coding DNA: TGTGCCAGCAGTAGACTGAACAGGGGGTATCTCAAAGAGACCCAGTACTTC. Translating gives CASSRLNRGYLKETQYF.

The chain has TRBV5-5 and TRBJ2-7; 8 bases are shared with TRBD1. The CDR3 is made up of 13 amino acids. Germline-derived CDR1 and CDR2 are SGHKS and YYEKEE (reference sequence). J was trimmed by 2 bases and V by 2 bases; bases with no gene match: 0. CDR3 residues: CASSLQGAYEQYF. The CDR3, as DNA: TGTGCCAGCAGCTTACAGGGGGCCTACGAGCAGTACTTC.

This clone was seen more than once but under ten times. The chain uses TRBV2 and TRBJ1-5; 8 bases agree with TRBD1. The CDR3 consists of 19 residues. Per germline, CDR1 SNHLY and CDR2 FYNNEI. V lost 6 bases, J lost 5 bases, and 21 bases stayed unmatched. The CDR3 reads CASSEGIRAGRGRDQPQHF. In DNA form, the CDR3 reads TGTGCCAGCAGCGAGGGGATCAGGGCGGGCAGGGGGCGCGATCAGCCCCAGCATTTT.

The chain is built from TRBV5-1 and TRBJ1-2; D perhaps matches TRBD1 (6 bases). V was cut by 4 bases and J by 1 base, with 14 bases left in between. The germline V gene has CDR1 SGHRS and CDR2 YFSETQ. The CDR3 loop spans 15 amino acids. CDR3 sequence reads: CASSIGQIINYGYTF. The CDR3 nucleotides are TGCGCCAGCAGCATAGGACAGATTATTAACTATGGCTACACCTTC.

The rearrangement links TRBV7-8 to TRBJ2-7; D gene unclear. Trimming took off 4 bases at V and 2 bases at J, with 6 bases between the two ends. CDR3 length: 12 amino acids. The germline CDR1 and CDR2 sequences are SGHVS and FQNEAQ. CDR3 region: CASSSRTYEQYF. Written as DNA, the CDR3 is TGTGCCAGCAGCTCGAGGACCTACGAGCAGTACTTC.

In DNA form, the CDR3 reads TGTGCCAGCAGCTTAGGGCCTGCGGCGGGTTCCTACGAGCAGTACTTC. Translation gives CASSLGPAAGSYEQYF. The J gene is TRBJ2-7, the V gene TRBV7-8; D may be TRBD2 (5 bases). V lost 1 base, J lost 1 base, and 14 bases lay in between. The CDR3 spans 16 residues. The germline CDR1 and CDR2 sequences are SGHVS and FQNEAQ.

V is TRBV18 and J is TRBJ2-7; 8 bases agree with TRBD1. Germline CDR1 is KGHSH and CDR2 is LQKENI. The CDR3 runs to 14 residues. Losses at the gene ends were 4 bases for V and 5 bases for J; bases not matched to a gene: 7. This chain's CDR3 is CASSQSGQGNEQYF. The CDR3 DNA is TGTGCCAGCTCACAAAGCGGACAGGGCAACGAGCAGTACTTC.

This rearrangement joins TRBV10-3 to TRBJ2-2; no firm D call. Trimming took off 1 base at V and 3 bases at J, with 0 bases between the two ends. The CDR3 spans 12 residues. Germline-derived CDR1 and CDR2 are ENHRY and SYGVKD. CDR3 amino acids: CAISEYTGELFF. As DNA, the CDR3 is TGTGCCATCAGTGAGTACACCGGGGAGCTGTTTTTT.

This sequence joins TRBV9 and TRBJ2-2; D gene uncertain. The CDR3 length is 14 residues. Germline V CDR1 and CDR2: SGDLS, YYNGEE. Trimming pared 6 bases from V and 3 bases from J, leaving 12 bases between. This CDR3 reads CASTPGSDTGELFF. CDR3 in DNA: TGTGCCAGCACCCCCGGGTCGGACACCGGGGAGCTGTTTTTT.

This sequence joins TRBV13 and TRBJ1-4; D unclear. CDR1 and CDR2 from the germline V gene are PRHDT and FYEKMQ (reference sequence). This CDR3 spans 13 amino acids. Trimming stripped 2 bases from V and 8 bases from J, with 9 bases between. CDR3 bases: TGTGCCAGCAGCTTACAACAAAACGAAAAACTGTTTTTT. It translates to CASSLQQNEKLFF.

This clone has only one observation. The chain employs TRBV30 and TRBJ2-4; no firm D call. Looked up from germline, CDR1 is GTSNPN and CDR2 is SVGIG (reference sequence). The germline V and J ends were trimmed by 4 bases and 11 bases, with 18 bases remaining between them. CDR3 size: 13 residues. CDR3 bases: TGTGCCTGGACCACGACGTTGGGATGGGTTCAGTACTTC. Residues: CAWTTTLGWVQYF.

V usage is TRBV19 and J usage is TRBJ1-4, with 9 bases matching TRBD1. After removal of 5 bases from V and 7 bases from J, the junction contained 8 bases not matched to a gene. The germline CDR1 and CDR2 sequences are LNHDA and SQIVND (reference sequence). CDR3 length: 15 amino acids. In nucleotides, the CDR3 is TGTGCCAGTAGTGGCCCGACAGGGGGGGCTGAAAAACTGTTTTTT. Translation: CASSGPTGGAEKLFF.

V and J are TRBV4-3 and TRBJ1-2, with 9 bases identical to TRBD1. The V gene end was trimmed by 6 bases and the J gene end by 3 bases; junction bases not matched to a gene: 11. Germline CDR1 reads LGHNA; CDR2 reads YSLEER. The CDR3 extends over 16 amino acids. CDR3: CASSRNPGQGYYGYTF. The CDR3 nucleotides are TGCGCCAGCAGTCGTAATCCGGGACAGGGATACTATGGCTACACCTTC.

The chain links TRBV6-1 to TRBJ1-2; D is unresolved. The CDR3 sequence is 18 residues long. Germline V lookup: CDR1 MNHNS, CDR2 SASEGT. V dropped 4 bases and J dropped 0 bases, with 21 bases sitting between them. The DNA of the CDR3 is TGTGCCAGCAGTGCCCGACTGGCCAGGTGGAGAGCTAACTATGGCTACACCTTC. As protein: CASSARLARWRANYGYTF.

CDR3 bases: TGTGCCTGGAGTTGGTCCCGGGAAAAACTGTTTTTT. Its protein product is CAWSWSREKLFF. This chain connects TRBV30 to TRBJ1-4; unclear D gene. Germline assignment: CDR1 GTSNPN and CDR2 SVGIG (reference sequence). This CDR3 is built from 12 residues. Deletions cut 2 bases from V and 8 bases from J, with 9 bases between. Filled out from reference TRBV30 and TRBJ1-4, the complete variable domain reads SQTIHQWPATLVQPVGSPLSLECTVEGTSNPNLYWYRQAAGRGLQLLFYSVGIGQISSEVPQNLSASRPQDRQFILSSKKLLLSDSGFYLCAWSWSREKLFFGSGTQLSVL.

The chain has TRBV6-5 and TRBJ1-1; D call uncertain. The CDR3 totals 15 residues. The V gene lost 0 bases and the J gene lost 0 bases, with 8 bases spanning the gap. CDR1 is MNHEY and CDR2 is SVGAGI in the germline V gene. This CDR3 reads CASSYSRDLNTEAFF. Here the CDR3 DNA reads TGTGCCAGCAGTTACTCGAGGGATTTGAACACTGAAGCTTTCTTT.

This chain joins TRBV5-1 and TRBJ2-7; 11 bases align to TRBD1. Germline V CDR1 and CDR2: SGHRS, YFSETQ. This CDR3 is 16 amino acids long. The ends lost 0 bases at V and 3 bases at J; junction bases unmatched: 5. CDR3 sequence: CASSLGHGTGGYEQYF. The CDR3 coding sequence is TGCGCCAGCAGCTTGGGCCACGGGACAGGGGGCTACGAGCAGTACTTC.